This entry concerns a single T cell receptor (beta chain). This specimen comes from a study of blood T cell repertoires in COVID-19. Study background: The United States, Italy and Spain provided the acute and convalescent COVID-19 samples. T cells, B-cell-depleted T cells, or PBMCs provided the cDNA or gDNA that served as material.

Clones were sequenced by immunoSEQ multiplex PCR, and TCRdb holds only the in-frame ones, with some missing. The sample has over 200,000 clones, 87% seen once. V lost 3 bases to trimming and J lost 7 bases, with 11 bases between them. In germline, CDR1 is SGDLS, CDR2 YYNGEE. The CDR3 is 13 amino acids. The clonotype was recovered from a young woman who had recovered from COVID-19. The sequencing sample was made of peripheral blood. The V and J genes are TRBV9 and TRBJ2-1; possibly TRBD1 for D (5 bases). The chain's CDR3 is CASSDRLRNEQFF. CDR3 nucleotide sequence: TGTGCCAGCAGCGACAGGCTGCGTAATGAGCAGTTCTTC.